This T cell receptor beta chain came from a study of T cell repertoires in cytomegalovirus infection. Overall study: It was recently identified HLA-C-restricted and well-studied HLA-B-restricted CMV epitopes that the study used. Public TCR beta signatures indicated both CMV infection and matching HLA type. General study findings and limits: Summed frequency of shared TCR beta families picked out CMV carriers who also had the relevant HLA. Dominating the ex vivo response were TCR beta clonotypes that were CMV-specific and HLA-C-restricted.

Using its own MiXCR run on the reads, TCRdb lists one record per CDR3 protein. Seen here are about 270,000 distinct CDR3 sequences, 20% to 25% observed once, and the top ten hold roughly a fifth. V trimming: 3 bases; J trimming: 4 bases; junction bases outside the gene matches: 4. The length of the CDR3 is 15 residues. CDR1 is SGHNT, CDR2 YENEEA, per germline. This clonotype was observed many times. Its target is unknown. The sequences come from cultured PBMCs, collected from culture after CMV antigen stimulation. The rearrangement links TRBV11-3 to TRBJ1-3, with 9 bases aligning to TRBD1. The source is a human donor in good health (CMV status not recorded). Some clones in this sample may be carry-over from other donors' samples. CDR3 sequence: CASSFGDREGNTIYF. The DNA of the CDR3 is TGTGCCAGCAGCTTCGGGGACAGGGAGGGAAACACCATATATTTT.